One sample yielded the 2 T cell receptor beta chains listed below, sequenced in a study of response to subunit inactivated influenza vaccine. Using its own MiXCR run on the RT-PCR reads, TCRdb lists one record per CDR3 protein. This sample yields fewer than 550,000 distinct CDR3 sequences, of which over 25% are seen a single time; 1.5% to 2% belongs to the top ten. The sequenced sample was CD4+ T cells sorted from PBMCs, obtained about 5 days after vaccination. Every receptor here comes from a middle-aged man who received an inactivated influenza vaccine.

V gene TRBV20-1 combines with J gene TRBJ1-5, with D uncertain. The CDR3 covers 14 residues. Germline lookup yields CDR1 DFQATT and CDR2 SNEGSKA (reference sequence). V lost 0 bases to trimming and J lost 3 bases, with 9 bases between them. The CDR3 DNA is TGCAGTGCTAGAGATCTTGCAGCCAATCAGCCCCAGCATTTT. It yields the protein CSARDLAANQPQHF.

This clonotype has only a few counts. This chain connects TRBV7-6 to TRBJ1-6; 7 bases agree with TRBD1. This CDR3 is 14 amino acids long. CDR1 is SGHVS and CDR2 is FNYEAQ in the germline V gene. J was trimmed by 9 bases and V by 5 bases; bases with no gene match: 7. The CDR3 protein is CASSTRQGGSPLHF. CDR3 DNA: TGTGCCAGCAGCACCAGACAGGGAGGTTCACCCCTCCACTTT.